Sequencing of this TCR beta chain was carried out in a study of shared clonotypes between healthy human individuals. General observations from the study: It was the non-shared clonotypes that had lower generation probabilities than clonotypes shared by all four donors.

This clone was counted ten times or more. Its target is unknown. Germline V gene data show CDR1 as MNHEY and CDR2 as SVGAGI. V dropped 5 bases and J dropped 0 bases, with 11 bases sitting between them. CDR3 size: 14 residues. Original processing notes: For the immunoSEQ data, sequences were junction-only without quality scores, so filtering differed. Sequencing was performed with immunoSEQ multiplex PCR; in TCRdb, only in-frame clones are kept and a portion is missing. That table gives V, J and clone size, and the DNA gave D and trimming. The sample lists about 1 million clones, roughly 70% occurring once.

The chain is built from TRBV6-5 and TRBJ2-7; D possibly corresponds to TRBD1 (6 bases). The sequence came from a man younger than 35 in good health. Sequenced sample: memory CD4+ T cells sorted from blood. Subset: CD45RA-negative fraction. The CDR3 here is CASSRTVDSYEQYF. The CDR3 DNA reads TGTGCCAGCAGTCGGACAGTGGACTCCTACGAGCAGTACTTC.